This TCR beta chain was sequenced for a study of T cell repertoires in cytomegalovirus infection. Concerning this clonotype: Its matching antigen is unknown.

Notes on the study in general: HLA-C-restricted TCR beta clonotypes specific for CMV led the ex vivo response.

Trimming stripped 0 bases from V and 0 bases from J, with 14 bases between. CDR1 and CDR2 (germline): SEHNR, FQNEAQ (reference sequence). The CDR3 has 17 residues. MiXCR, applied by TCRdb to the reads, yields one record per CDR3 protein. The data contain around 800,000 distinct CDR3 sequences, around a third of them singletons. This chain uses TRBV7-9 with TRBJ1-2; unclear D gene. The source of this sequence is a human donor in good health (CMV status not recorded). Some clones in this sample may be carry-over from other donors' samples. The specimen was cultured CD8+ T cells from PBMCs, collected from culture after CMV antigen stimulation. For the CDR3, the DNA is TGTGCCAGCAGCTTAGCGAGAGGACCAGAGGCTAACTATGGCTACACCTTC. Amino acids: CASSLARGPEANYGYTF.